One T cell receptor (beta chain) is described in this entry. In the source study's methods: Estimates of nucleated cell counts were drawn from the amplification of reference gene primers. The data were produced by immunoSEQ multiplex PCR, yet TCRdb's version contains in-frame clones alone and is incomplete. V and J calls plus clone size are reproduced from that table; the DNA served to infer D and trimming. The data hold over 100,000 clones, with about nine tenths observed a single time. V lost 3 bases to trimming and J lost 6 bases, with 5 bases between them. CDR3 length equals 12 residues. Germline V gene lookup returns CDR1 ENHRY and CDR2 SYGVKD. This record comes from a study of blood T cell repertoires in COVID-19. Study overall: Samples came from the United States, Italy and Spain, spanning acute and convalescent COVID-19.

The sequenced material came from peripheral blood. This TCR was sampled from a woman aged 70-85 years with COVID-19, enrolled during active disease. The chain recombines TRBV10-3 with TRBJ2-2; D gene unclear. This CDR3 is CAISELAGELFF. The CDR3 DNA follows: TGTGCCATCAGTGAACTTGCCGGGGAGCTGTTTTTT.